The entry below describes one TCR beta chain. This specimen belongs to a study of control samples from healthy donors and cancer patients. V lost 4 bases to trimming and J lost 2 bases, with 11 bases between them. The CDR3 is 14 residues long. The germline CDR1 and CDR2 sequences are SEHNR and FQNEAQ (reference sequence). Profiled with immunoSEQ multiplex PCR; TCRdb holds only in-frame clones, not every one. This table has about 120,000 clones, 80% to 95% appearing once. The sequenced sample was blood. The TCR comes from a man aged 35 to 55 in good health. This chain uses TRBV7-9 with TRBJ1-2; D possibly corresponds to TRBD1 (6 bases). The CDR3: CASSSLGQNYGYTF. In DNA, the CDR3 is TGTGCCAGCAGCTCTCTTGGACAGAACTATGGCTACACCTTC.